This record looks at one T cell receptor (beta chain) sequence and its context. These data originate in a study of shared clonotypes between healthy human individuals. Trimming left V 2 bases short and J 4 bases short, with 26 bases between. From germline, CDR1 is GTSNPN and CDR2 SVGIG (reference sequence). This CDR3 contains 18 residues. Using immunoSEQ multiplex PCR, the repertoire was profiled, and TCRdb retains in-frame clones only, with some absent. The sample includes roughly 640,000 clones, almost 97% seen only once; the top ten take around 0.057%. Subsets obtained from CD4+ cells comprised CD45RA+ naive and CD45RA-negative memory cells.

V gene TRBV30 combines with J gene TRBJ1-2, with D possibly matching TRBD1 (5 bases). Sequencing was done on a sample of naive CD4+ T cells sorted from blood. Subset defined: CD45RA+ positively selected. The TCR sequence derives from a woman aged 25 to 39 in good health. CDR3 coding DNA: TGTGCCTGGAGTTCCACGCCTGGGGCAGGGATAGATGTCTATGGCTACACCTTC. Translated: CAWSSTPGAGIDVYGYTF.